One and the same sample provided the 14 T cell receptor beta chains below, sequenced in a study of OX40 agonist ivuxolimab in advanced cancers. The repertoire was sequenced with immunoSEQ multiplex PCR; TCRdb's copy has only in-frame clones and lacks some. The repertoire holds more than 45,000 clones, with approximately 80% as singletons. The specimen comprised CD4+ or CD8+ T cells sorted from blood, sampled in a trial of the OX40 agonist ivuxolimab. These receptors all come from an adult with an advanced solid tumor such as melanoma, head and neck, liver or kidney cancer.

The chain couples TRBV11-2 to TRBJ2-1, with 12 bases lining up with TRBD2. J gave up 10 bases and V 5 bases, and 9 bases lay outside the gene matches. This CDR3 comprises 15 residues. The germline CDR1 and CDR2 sequences are SGHAT and FQNNGV. The CDR3 coding sequence is TGTGCCAGCAGCCCTAGCGGGGGGGCTCTTCGGGAGCAGTTCTTC. Translated: CASSPSGGALREQFF.

The chain combines TRBV5-6 with TRBJ2-1; maybe TRBD1 (6 bases). The CDR3 runs to 16 residues. The V and J ends lost 4 bases and 5 bases respectively, with 19 bases between them. CDR1 and CDR2 from the germline V gene are SGHDT and YYEEEE. The CDR3 is CASSPVVGRGHNEQFF. Here the CDR3 DNA reads TGTGCCAGCAGCCCCGTCGTGGGCAGGGGACACAATGAGCAGTTCTTC.

The CDR3 sequence is CSAGLSGANVLTF. CDR3 DNA sequence: TGCAGCGCGGGGCTCTCTGGGGCCAACGTCCTGACTTTC. The chain joins TRBV29-1 to TRBJ2-6, with D perhaps assigned TRBD1 or TRBD2 (5 bases each). Germline V gives CDR1 SQVTM, CDR2 ANQGSEA. The V and J ends lost 7 bases and 0 bases respectively, with 7 bases between them. This CDR3 spans 13 amino acids.

The gene calls are TRBV7-9 and TRBJ1-1; D is undetermined. The germline CDR1 and CDR2 sequences are SEHNR and FQNEAQ (reference sequence). Trimming left V 1 base short and J 4 bases short, with 22 bases between. The CDR3 runs 18 residues. The DNA of the CDR3 is TGTGCCAGCAGCTTAGGTCTTGGCGTTACAACTTCCGGCACTGAAGCTTTCTTT. Translated: CASSLGLGVTTSGTEAFF.

V is TRBV29-1 and J is TRBJ1-1; tentative D call: TRBD1 (5 bases). Germline V gives CDR1 SQVTM, CDR2 ANQGSEA. V lost 1 base and J 6 bases, leaving 9 bases between the germline ends. The CDR3 extends over 12 amino acids. CDR3 in amino acids: CSVEGGVAEAFF. CDR3 DNA: TGCAGCGTTGAAGGGGGGGTCGCTGAAGCTTTCTTT.

The J gene is TRBJ1-3, the V gene TRBV7-7; D is unclear. Germline V gene data show CDR1 as SSHAT and CDR2 as FNYEAQ (reference sequence). The V gene lost 4 bases and the J gene lost 4 bases, with 14 bases spanning the gap. The CDR3 is made up of 15 amino acids. CDR3: CASSSGYGSGNTIYF. The CDR3 nucleotides read TGTGCCAGCAGCTCCGGTTATGGGTCCGGAAACACCATATATTTT.

This chain connects TRBV9 to TRBJ1-2; no clear D. The length of the CDR3 is 15 residues. Germline-derived CDR1 and CDR2 are SGDLS and YYNGEE. V lost 4 bases, J lost 2 bases, and 15 bases lay in between. CDR3 nucleotide sequence: TGTGCCAGCAGCTTCGCCAGTGAGGGCAACTATGGCTACACCTTC. It yields the protein CASSFASEGNYGYTF.

The chain uses TRBV7-2 and TRBJ1-1; 8 bases line up with TRBD1. The CDR3 spans 15 residues. J was trimmed by 1 base and V by 2 bases; bases with no gene match: 3. Germline CDR1 SGHTA, CDR2 FQGNSA. The CDR3 loop is CASSLQGAGNTEAFF. The DNA of the CDR3 is TGTGCCAGCAGCTTACAGGGGGCCGGGAACACTGAAGCTTTCTTT. The full variable domain, its missing parts supplied by reference TRBV7-2 and TRBJ1-1, is GAGVSQSPSNKVTEKGKDVELRCDPISGHTALYWYRQSLGQGLEFLIYFQGNSAPDKSGLPSDRFSAERTGGSVSTLTIQRTQQEDSAVYLCASSLQGAGNTEAFFGQGTRLTVV.

V is TRBV13 and J is TRBJ2-7; 7 positions match TRBD1. CDR3 length: 13 amino acids. The ends lost 5 bases at V and 3 bases at J; junction bases unmatched: 4. CDR1 and CDR2 (germline): PRHDT, FYEKMQ (reference sequence). CDR3 region: CASSMTGNYEQYF. The CDR3 nucleotides are TGTGCCAGCAGCATGACAGGGAACTACGAGCAGTACTTC.

The chain links TRBV2 to TRBJ2-1; 12 nucleotides agree with TRBD2. Trimming took 2 bases from V and 5 from J; bases not matched to a gene: 1. The CDR3 length is 15 residues. Germline values: CDR1 SNHLY, CDR2 FYNNEI. The CDR3 is CASSERTSGNNEQFF. CDR3 sequence (DNA): TGTGCCAGCAGTGAAAGGACTAGCGGGAACAATGAGCAGTTCTTC.

This clone occurred a few times. This chain uses TRBV6-1 with TRBJ1-2; no reliable D call. Per the germline V gene, CDR1 is MNHNS and CDR2 is SASEGT. The CDR3 totals 17 residues. The V end was cut by 3 bases, the J end by 3 bases, with 20 bases between. CDR3 sequence reads: CASSDGSFRSVDYGYTF. In nucleotides, the CDR3 is TGTGCCAGCAGTGATGGCAGTTTTCGGAGCGTCGACTATGGCTACACCTTC.

The chain employs TRBV5-1 and TRBJ1-3; no definite D call. This CDR3 has 13 residues. Germline V gene data show CDR1 as SGHRS and CDR2 as YFSETQ. The V end was cut by 0 bases, the J end by 2 bases, with 3 bases between. Here the CDR3 DNA reads TGCGCCAGCAGCTTGGATACTGGAAACACCATATATTTT. Translated, it gives CASSLDTGNTIYF.

J is TRBJ2-2 and V is TRBV19, with D perhaps TRBD1 or TRBD2 (5 bases each). Germline V gene lookup returns CDR1 LNHDA and CDR2 SQIVND (reference sequence). The V and J ends lost 5 bases and 5 bases respectively, with 12 bases between them. This CDR3 contains 14 residues. The DNA for the CDR3 is TGTGCCAGTAGTCCGGGGACCAGGACCGGGGAGCTGTTTTTT. As protein: CASSPGTRTGELFF.

V gene TRBV19 combines with J gene TRBJ2-7, with D maybe TRBD1 (5 bases). This CDR3 is 13 amino acids long. The V gene lost 1 base and the J gene lost 3 bases, with 7 bases spanning the gap. Germline V gene lookup returns CDR1 LNHDA and CDR2 SQIVND (reference sequence). The CDR3 DNA is TGTGCCAGTAGTATAGTCGACAGCTACGAGCAGTACTTC. This codes for CASSIVDSYEQYF.